Shown below are 7 T cell receptor beta chains from a single sample sequenced in a study of CD8+CD57+ T cells in acquired aplastic anemia. Selection for sequencing was limited to patients who had shown CD8+CD57+ cell expansion by flow cytometry. According to the study, genomic DNA was the template for TCR beta VDJ and CDR3 profiling. TCRdb independently ran MiXCR on the reads; one entry per CDR3 protein. The sample has around 200,000 distinct CDR3 sequences; roughly half are singletons. Sequenced: sorted CD4+, CD8+, or CD8+CD57+ T cells (not recorded which) from PBMCs. The receptor set was obtained from a human donor with aplastic anemia.

This clonotype has ten or more counts. The V gene is TRBV20-1, the J gene TRBJ1-4; no firm D call. V shed 2 bases and J shed 0 bases, with 7 bases lying between them. This CDR3 region has 14 residues. Per germline, CDR1 DFQATT and CDR2 SNEGSKA (reference sequence). CDR3 sequence (DNA): TGCAGTGCTAGACCAATTACAACTAATGAAAAACTGTTTTTT. This sequence encodes CSARPITTNEKLFF.

The genes are TRBV18 and TRBJ1-2; tentatively, D is TRBD1 (5 bases). The CDR3 has 13 amino acids. The germline V gene has CDR1 KGHSH and CDR2 LQKENI. Deletions cut 2 bases from V and 4 bases from J, with 8 bases between. This CDR3 is CASSPDSSYGYTF. In DNA form, the CDR3 reads TGTGCCAGCTCACCAGACAGTTCCTATGGCTACACCTTC.

This clonotype has a count of ten or more. This chain links TRBV20-1 with TRBJ2-7; 7 bases are a match to TRBD1. Germline V gene sequence: CDR1 DFQATT, CDR2 SNEGSKA (reference sequence). The J segment lost 2 bases and the V segment lost 6 bases, leaving 7 bases of the junction unmatched. This CDR3 contains 13 residues. CDR3 sequence reads: CSAHGQDTYEQYF. For the CDR3, the DNA is TGCAGTGCACACGGACAGGATACCTACGAGCAGTACTTC.

This clonotype was found many times. The genes are TRBV4-1 and TRBJ2-2; possible D gene TRBD1, 6 bases. This CDR3 has 16 residues. Germline V lookup: CDR1 MGHRA, CDR2 YSYEKL. Trimming stripped 4 bases from V and 7 bases from J, with 19 bases between. CDR3 DNA sequence: TGCGCCAGCAGCCGTGACACCGGGACACCGGGCGGGGAGCTGTTTTTT. As protein: CASSRDTGTPGGELFF.

This clonotype was recorded many times. The chain couples TRBV19 to TRBJ2-1; 7 bases are shared with TRBD2. V lost 7 bases to trimming and J lost 7 bases; unmatched junction nucleotides: 16. The CDR3 covers 16 residues. Looked up from germline, CDR1 is LNHDA and CDR2 is SQIVND (reference sequence). CDR3 amino acids: CASTPSGGQGSNEQFF. The CDR3 DNA sequence: TGTGCCAGTACCCCTAGCGGAGGGCAGGGTTCGAATGAGCAGTTCTTC.

The chain carries TRBV10-3 and TRBJ2-5, with 9 nucleotides matching TRBD1. J lost 1 base, V lost 7 bases, and 4 bases had no gene match. The CDR3 has 14 amino acids. The germline CDR1 and CDR2 sequences are ENHRY and SYGVKD. Written as DNA, the CDR3 is TGTGCCATCAAGACAGGGGGGGGCCAAGAGACCCAGTACTTC. Its protein is CAIKTGGGQETQYF.

The chain carries TRBV5-5 and TRBJ2-5; TRBD1 is a possible D gene (6 bases). V lost 3 bases to trimming and J lost 5 bases, with 14 bases between them. CDR1 SGHKS and CDR2 YYEKEE come from the germline V gene (reference sequence). The CDR3 has 14 amino acids. The CDR3 spells CASSWDISWETQYF. CDR3 nucleotides: TGTGCCAGCAGCTGGGACATTTCTTGGGAGACCCAGTACTTC.